The T cell receptor beta chain described here comes from a study of PD-L1 blockade in urothelial cancer. About the study: The study started patients on atezolizumab in the mid-2010s, giving 1,200 mg intravenously every 3 weeks. Prior chemotherapy regimens per patient numbered 0 to 3. Blood samples had a median of approximately 150,000 T cells, 75,000 or so unique TCRs, and clonality approximately 0.08.

Study observations and caveats: Pretreatment TCR clonality in blood, when below the median, was predictive of better survival.

Germline V gene lookup returns CDR1 SNHLY and CDR2 FYNNEI. V was pared by 7 bases and J by 2 bases, with 4 bases of the junction left unmatched. The CDR3 is made up of 13 amino acids. In the case of this clone: Its target is not known.

This table comes from immunoSEQ multiplex PCR, and its TCRdb copy is limited to in-frame clones, with some not included. The sample yields about 110,000 clones, roughly 88% seen once. This receptor was taken from a man aged 45-65 years with urothelial cancer. This specimen was PBMCs, taken around atezolizumab (anti-PD-L1) treatment. This chain links TRBV2 with TRBJ2-7, with 8 nucleotides matching TRBD1. CDR3 sequence (DNA): TGTGCCAGCACGGACAGGGACCCCTACGAGCAGTACTTC. Amino acids: CASTDRDPYEQYF.